The 13 T cell receptor beta chains given below trace back to one sample, sequenced in a study of blood T cell repertoires in COVID-19. Here immunoSEQ multiplex PCR was the method, and the copy in TCRdb shows in-frame clones only, minus some. The sample carries 100,000 to 150,000 clones, about four fifths recorded once. What was sequenced was peripheral blood. Source of these receptors: a woman of 80 years or more with acute or convalescent COVID-19.

The rearrangement joins TRBV7-2 to TRBJ1-2; D is possibly TRBD1 (5 bases). Trimming pared 2 bases from V and 7 bases from J, leaving 8 bases between. This CDR3 contains 12 residues. CDR1 and CDR2 (germline): SGHTA, FQGNSA. The CDR3 sequence: CASSLTGVGYTF. The CDR3 coding sequence is TGTGCCAGCAGCTTAACGGGGGTTGGCTACACCTTC.

V and J are TRBV7-9 and TRBJ2-7; 10 nucleotides agree with TRBD1. This CDR3 comprises 13 residues. The V and J ends lost 5 bases and 6 bases, in that order; junction bases with no gene match: 4. The germline V gene has CDR1 SEHNR and CDR2 FQNEAQ (reference sequence). The CDR3 region has the DNA TGTGCCAGCAGCGGGCGGGACAGGGGCGAGCAGTACTTC. As protein: CASSGRDRGEQYF.

This clone was counted a single time. The chain employs TRBV6-5 and TRBJ1-2, with TRBD1 as a possible D gene (6 bases). This CDR3 spans 16 amino acids. In germline, CDR1 is MNHEY, CDR2 SVGAGI. The V end was cut by 2 bases, the J end by 8 bases, with 21 bases between. DNA of the CDR3: TGTGCCAGCAGTTACAGCGTCCTACAGGGAACTTGGGGCTACACCTTC. Its protein is CASSYSVLQGTWGYTF.

This clone was picked up a small number of times. This chain links TRBV24-1 with TRBJ2-1; the match to TRBD2 covers 9 bases. CDR1 and CDR2 (germline): KGHDR, SFDVKD. The CDR3 covers 14 residues. V dropped 7 bases and J dropped 5; count of bases not matched to a gene: 5. The CDR3, as DNA: TGTGCCACCAGCAGGGGACTAGCCAACAATGAGCAGTTCTTC. Translation gives CATSRGLANNEQFF.

V and J are TRBV25-1 and TRBJ1-1; 8 bases are shared with TRBD1. The junction had 7 bases not matched to a gene; V was cut back by 4 bases and J by 0 bases. CDR1 and CDR2 (germline): MGHDK, SYGVNS. CDR3 length: 16 amino acids. The CDR3 region has the DNA TGTGCCAGCAGTGGGGTTACAGGGGGGATGAACACTGAAGCTTTCTTT. Protein sequence: CASSGVTGGMNTEAFF.

A single count supports this clone. This chain connects TRBV3-1 (or the pseudogene TRBV3-2) to TRBJ2-2; the D gene is possibly TRBD2 (6 bases). Trimming removed 3 bases from V and 4 bases from J, with 15 bases in between. The CDR3 consists of 16 residues. Looked up from germline, CDR1 is LGHDT and CDR2 is YNNKEL (reference sequence). The CDR3 loop reads CASSQAGTALTGELFF. The CDR3 DNA sequence: TGTGCCAGCAGCCAGGCCGGGACTGCCCTCACCGGGGAGCTGTTTTTT.

This sequence joins TRBV9 and TRBJ1-3; possible D gene TRBD1, 6 bases. The V and J ends lost 2 bases and 1 base respectively, with 10 bases between them. The CDR3 covers 15 residues. Germline V gene sequence: CDR1 SGDLS, CDR2 YYNGEE. The CDR3 DNA reads as TGTGCCAGCAGCGTCAGAGGGGGTTCTGGAAACACCATATATTTT. Amino acid sequence: CASSVRGGSGNTIYF. Together with reference TRBV9 and TRBJ1-3, the CDR3 gives the full variable domain: DSGVTQTPKHLITATGQRVTLRCSPRSGDLSVYWYQQSLDQGLQFLIQYYNGEERAKGNILERFSAQQFPDLHSELNLSSLELGDSALYFCASSVRGGSGNTIYFGEGSWLTVV.

The genes are TRBV5-6 and TRBJ1-3; D is undetermined. Germline assignment: CDR1 SGHDT and CDR2 YYEEEE. Trimming removed 4 bases at V and 2 bases at J, with 13 bases between. The CDR3 runs 15 residues. CDR3 in amino acids: CASSPLAGAGNTIYF. In DNA form, the CDR3 reads TGTGCCAGCAGCCCCCTCGCGGGTGCTGGAAACACCATATATTTT.

The CDR3 protein is CASSPRTVDNQPQHF. The CDR3 DNA follows: TGTGCCAGCAGCCCTCGGACAGTGGACAATCAGCCCCAGCATTTT. The chain joins TRBV27 to TRBJ1-5; maybe TRBD1 (6 bases). The germline V gene has CDR1 MNHEY and CDR2 SMNVEV (reference sequence). The CDR3 totals 15 residues. Trimming left V 6 bases short and J 3 bases short, with 15 bases between.

This clone has just a few counts. V and J are TRBV13 and TRBJ1-6, with 7 bases that match TRBD1. The CDR3 totals 15 residues. The V gene end was trimmed by 0 bases and the J gene end by 5 bases; junction bases not matched to a gene: 1. CDR1 PRHDT and CDR2 FYEKMQ come from the germline V gene (reference sequence). CDR3 amino acids: CASSLGGGNNSPLHF. As DNA, the CDR3 is TGTGCCAGCAGCTTAGGAGGGGGCAATAATTCACCCCTCCACTTT.

This clone was detected a few times. V gene TRBV5-6 combines with J gene TRBJ1-6; tentatively, D is TRBD1 (5 bases). This CDR3 comprises 14 residues. The germline gives CDR1 SGHDT, CDR2 YYEEEE. The V end was cut by 0 bases, the J end by 7 bases, with 8 bases between. This CDR3 reads CASSLVRGNSPLHF. DNA of the CDR3: TGTGCCAGCAGCTTGGTGCGGGGGAATTCACCCCTCCACTTT.

The chain carries TRBV7-2 and TRBJ2-5, with 11 bases aligning to TRBD2. V lost 2 bases to trimming and J lost 2 bases; unmatched junction nucleotides: 13. The CDR3 runs 19 residues. Germline V gene lookup returns CDR1 SGHTA and CDR2 FQGNSA. CDR3 nucleotides: TGTGCCAGCAGCTTACCAGGGACTAGCGGCCCAAGGGGGCAAGAGACCCAGTACTTC. This gives the protein CASSLPGTSGPRGQETQYF.

This rearrangement joins TRBV12-3 or TRBV12-4 to TRBJ2-7, with D perhaps TRBD2 (7 bases). Trimming removed 3 bases from V and 6 bases from J, with 9 bases in between. CDR3 length: 12 residues. CDR3 sequence: CASSFGGLEQYF. Here the CDR3 DNA reads TGTGCCAGCAGTTTCGGGGGGCTCGAGCAGTACTTC.